Shown below are 12 T cell receptor beta chains from a single sample sequenced in a study of identical twins. Via MiXCR, TCRdb re-called the 5' RACE reads, giving one row per CDR3 protein. The sample holds 420,000 or so distinct CDR3 sequences, approximately 18% seen once. Sequenced sample: naive T cells sorted from blood. The receptor set was obtained from a man aged 45-65 years in good health.

This clonotype was detected many times. This chain uses TRBV20-1 with TRBJ2-1, with 8 bases matching TRBD2. The V gene's germline CDR1 is DFQATT and CDR2 SNEGSKA (reference sequence). CDR3 length equals 16 residues. The trim removed 6 bases at V and 0 bases at J, leaving 10 bases unmatched. Here the CDR3 DNA reads TGCAGTGCGCCCCGGTCCGGGAGGGTCTCCTACAATGAGCAGTTCTTC. Its translation: CSAPRSGRVSYNEQFF.

The chain links TRBV27 to TRBJ2-7; either TRBD1 or TRBD2 may fit D (5 bases each). The CDR3 runs 14 residues. The ends were cut back, 5 bases at V and 2 bases at J, with 13 bases in the middle. Per the germline V gene, CDR1 is MNHEY and CDR2 is SMNVEV (reference sequence). CDR3: CASSRDRNPYEQYF. The CDR3 DNA follows: TGTGCCAGCAGTCGGGACCGGAACCCCTACGAGCAGTACTTC.

This clonotype turned up a few times. The V call is TRBV6-2 or TRBV6-3, the J call TRBJ1-6, with D possibly being TRBD1 (5 bases). With 7 bases removed from V and 0 bases from J, the gap between germline ends came to 10 bases. CDR1 MNHEY and CDR2 SVGEGT come from the germline V gene. CDR3 length: 15 residues. DNA of the CDR3: TGTGCCAGCATGGGGCGAAGCTCCTATAATTCACCCCTCCACTTT. Translation gives CASMGRSSYNSPLHF.

The chain couples TRBV2 to TRBJ2-3; tentatively, D is TRBD2 (7 bases). Trimming pared 6 bases from V and 2 bases from J, leaving 15 bases between. The CDR3 sequence is 15 residues long. CDR1 and CDR2 from the germline V gene are SNHLY and FYNNEI. CDR3 in DNA: TGTGCCAGCAGCACGAGGGGGGGAACCACAGATACGCAGTATTTT. Translated, it gives CASSTRGGTTDTQYF.

CDR3 nucleotide sequence: TGTGCCAGCAGCTTATTAGCGGGAGAGTGGTTAGAAGATACGCAGTATTTT. Translated: CASSLLAGEWLEDTQYF. This chain uses TRBV7-2 with TRBJ2-3, with 9 nucleotides matching TRBD2. This CDR3 is built from 17 residues. Germline-derived CDR1 and CDR2 are SGHTA and FQGNSA. Trimming at V came to 2 bases and at J to 5 bases, leaving 11 bases not matched to a gene. The full variable domain, its missing parts supplied by reference TRBV7-2 and TRBJ2-3, is GAGVSQSPSNKVTEKGKDVELRCDPISGHTALYWYRQSLGQGLEFLIYFQGNSAPDKSGLPSDRFSAERTGGSVSTLTIQRTQQEDSAVYLCASSLLAGEWLEDTQYFGPGTRLTVL.

The rearrangement uses TRBV5-5 and TRBJ2-6, with a tentative D call TRBD2 (5 bases). Germline V gene lookup returns CDR1 SGHKS and CDR2 YYEKEE (reference sequence). CDR3 size: 16 residues. Trimming shortened V by 7 bases and J by 2 bases, and 16 bases separated the two germline ends. The CDR3 nucleotides are TGTGCCAGCCATGAAAACGTCGGGGCTGGGGCCAACGTCCTGACTTTC. Translated: CASHENVGAGANVLTF.

J is TRBJ2-7 and V is TRBV19, with D tentatively TRBD2 (5 bases). The ends were cut back, 1 base at V and 3 bases at J, with 13 bases in the middle. From germline, CDR1 is LNHDA and CDR2 SQIVND (reference sequence). This CDR3 is 15 amino acids long. The chain's CDR3 is CASSIVGGRNYEQYF. As DNA, the CDR3 is TGTGCCAGTAGTATAGTCGGAGGAAGAAACTACGAGCAGTACTTC.

There are many counts of this clonotype. This chain uses TRBV2 with TRBJ2-2; the D is unclear. Germline V gene lookup returns CDR1 SNHLY and CDR2 FYNNEI. Trimming cost V 6 bases and J 7 bases, with 15 bases left between them. The CDR3 spans 14 residues. The CDR3 protein is CASRAVSVGGELFF. The CDR3 nucleotides are TGTGCCAGCAGGGCGGTGAGCGTCGGCGGGGAGCTGTTTTTT.

The V and J genes are TRBV3-1 and TRBJ2-3, with D possibly being TRBD1 or TRBD2 (5 bases each). V shed 4 bases and J shed 0 bases, with 11 bases lying between them. Germline lookup yields CDR1 LGHDT and CDR2 YNNKEL (reference sequence). The CDR3 is 15 residues long. The CDR3 reads CASSPTGLSTDTQYF. DNA for the CDR3: TGTGCCAGCAGCCCAACGGGGCTCAGCACAGATACGCAGTATTTT.

This chain uses TRBV11-2 with TRBJ2-1, with D perhaps given as TRBD1 or TRBD2 (5 bases each). The ends were cut back, 3 bases at V and 8 bases at J, with 17 bases in the middle. Germline V gene data show CDR1 as SGHAT and CDR2 as FQNNGV. The CDR3 loop spans 15 amino acids. DNA for the CDR3: TGTGCCAGCAGCTTGAGAGGGGTGAATTTCGATGAGCAGTTCTTC. It encodes CASSLRGVNFDEQFF.

This clonotype has just a few counts. CDR3 sequence (DNA): TGTGCCAGCAGCTTAGTCTCCAAATCTGGGGCCAACGTCCTGACTTTC. This translates into CASSLVSKSGANVLTF. This rearrangement joins TRBV11-2 to TRBJ2-6; D uncertain. The V gene lost 1 base and the J gene lost 1 base, with 8 bases spanning the gap. The CDR3 totals 16 residues. CDR1 and CDR2 from the germline V gene are SGHAT and FQNNGV.

In this sample, this clonotype turned up many times. The V and J genes are TRBV12-3 or TRBV12-4 and TRBJ2-5; D uncertain. The germline V and J ends were trimmed by 2 bases and 2 bases, with 6 bases remaining between them. CDR3 length equals 13 residues. The CDR3: CASSLLEQETQYF. CDR3 in DNA: TGTGCCAGCAGTTTACTAGAACAAGAGACCCAGTACTTC.